This T cell receptor (beta chain) was recovered during a study of cytomegalovirus exposure and HLA in healthy donors. Findings and caveats of the study: The authors listed 150 to 200 TCR beta chains as cytomegalovirus-associated. The records held CMV serostatus as the only immune exposure information.

This CDR3 is built from 15 residues. PCR was performed using 60 Vbeta and 13 Jbeta primers. Measured with immunoSEQ multiplex PCR; TCRdb has only the in-frame clones, and not every one. The table lists more than 200,000 clones, 65% to 80% of them singletons. Each donor was healthy, and each was a bone marrow donor. As for this clone: Its matching antigen is unknown.

This clonotype was obtained from a girl aged 2-9 years in good health and CMV-seronegative. The chain employs TRBV21-1 and TRBJ2-5; TRBD2 is taken as the D call from the table, unchecked against the DNA. TRBV21-1 is reported as a pseudogene. Sequencing used PBMCs. This chain's CDR3 is CASSKGPPSSETQYF. Here the CDR3 DNA reads TGTGCCAGCAGCAAAGGGCCTCCTAGTAGTGAGACCCAGTACTTC.